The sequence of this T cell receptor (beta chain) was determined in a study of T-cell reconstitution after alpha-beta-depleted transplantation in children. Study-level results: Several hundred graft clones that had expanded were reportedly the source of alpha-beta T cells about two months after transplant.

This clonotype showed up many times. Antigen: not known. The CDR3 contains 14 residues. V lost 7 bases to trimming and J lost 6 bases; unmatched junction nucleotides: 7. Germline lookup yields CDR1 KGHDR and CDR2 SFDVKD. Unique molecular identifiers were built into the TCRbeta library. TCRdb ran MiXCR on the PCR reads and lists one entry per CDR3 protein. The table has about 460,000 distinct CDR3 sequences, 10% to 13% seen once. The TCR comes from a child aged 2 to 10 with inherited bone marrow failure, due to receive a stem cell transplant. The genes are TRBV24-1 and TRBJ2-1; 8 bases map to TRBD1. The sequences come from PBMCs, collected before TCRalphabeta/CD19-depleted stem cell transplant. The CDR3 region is CATSADRVGNEQFF. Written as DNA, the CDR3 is TGTGCCACCAGCGCGGACAGGGTGGGCAATGAGCAGTTCTTC.